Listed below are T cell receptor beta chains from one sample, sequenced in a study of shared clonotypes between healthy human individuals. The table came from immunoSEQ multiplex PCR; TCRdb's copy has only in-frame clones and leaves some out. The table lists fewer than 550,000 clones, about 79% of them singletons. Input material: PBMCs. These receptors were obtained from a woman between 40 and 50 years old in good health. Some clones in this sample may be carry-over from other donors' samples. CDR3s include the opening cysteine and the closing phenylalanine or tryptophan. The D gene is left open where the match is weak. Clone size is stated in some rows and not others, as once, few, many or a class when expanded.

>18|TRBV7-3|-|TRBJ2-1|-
CASSLKGPGRGSYNEQFF
TGTGCCAGCAGCTTAAAAGGGCCAGGGCGAGGGTCCTACAATGAGCAGTTCTTC
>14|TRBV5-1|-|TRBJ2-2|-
CASSFQGNTGELFF
TGCGCCAGCAGCTTTCAGGGCAACACCGGGGAGCTGTTTTTT
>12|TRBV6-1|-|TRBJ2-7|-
CASSEMRDEQYF
TGTGCCAGCAGTGAAATGAGAGACGAGCAGTACTTC
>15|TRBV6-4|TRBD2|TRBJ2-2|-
CASSPGLANTGELFF
TGTGCCAGCAGTCCGGGACTAGCGAACACCGGGGAGCTGTTTTTT
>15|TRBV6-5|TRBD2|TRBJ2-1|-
CASSYRREGNYEQFF
TGTGCCAGCAGTTACCGACGGGAGGGGAACTATGAGCAGTTCTTC
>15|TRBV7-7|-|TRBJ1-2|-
CASSLAQGGSGGYTF
TGTGCTAGCAGCTTAGCACAGGGAGGTAGCGGTGGCTACACCTTC
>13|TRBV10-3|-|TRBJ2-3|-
CAIRADNTDTQYF
TGTGCCATTCGGGCGGACAACACAGATACGCAGTATTTT
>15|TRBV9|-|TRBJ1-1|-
CASSHKGGQNTEAFF
TGTGCCAGCAGTCATAAGGGGGGGCAGAACACTGAAGCTTTCTTT
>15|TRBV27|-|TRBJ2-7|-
CASSLSWTTAYEQYF
TGTGCCAGCAGTTTATCATGGACTACAGCCTACGAGCAGTACTTC
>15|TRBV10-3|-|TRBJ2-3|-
CAISESGGGTDTQYF
TGTGCCATCAGTGAGTCGGGCGGCGGAACAGATACGCAGTATTTT
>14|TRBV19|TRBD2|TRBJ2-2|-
CATTAGGGTGELFF
TGTGCCACCACAGCGGGAGGCGGCACCGGGGAGCTGTTTTTT
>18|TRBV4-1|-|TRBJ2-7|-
CASSQERGQATSSYEQYF
TGCGCCAGCAGCCAAGAAAGGGGACAAGCAACGAGCTCCTACGAGCAGTACTTC
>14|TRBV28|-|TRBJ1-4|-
CASSSRDTNEKLFF
TGTGCCAGCAGTTCCCGGGACACAAATGAAAAACTGTTTTTT
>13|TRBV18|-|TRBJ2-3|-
CASLRSGTDTQYF
TGTGCCTCACTCCGGTCAGGCACAGATACGCAGTATTTT
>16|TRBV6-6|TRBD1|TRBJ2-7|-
CASSYFAGTASDEQYF
TGTGCCAGCAGTTACTTTGCCGGGACAGCAAGCGACGAGCAGTACTTC
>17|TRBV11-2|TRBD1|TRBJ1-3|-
CASSLGYDRASGNTIYF
TGTGCCAGCAGCTTAGGGTACGACAGGGCCTCTGGAAACACCATATATTTT
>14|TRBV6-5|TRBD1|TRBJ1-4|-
CASSYVTQGTKLFF
TGTGCCAGCAGTTACGTAACACAGGGGACCAAACTGTTTTTT
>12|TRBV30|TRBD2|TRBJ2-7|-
CAWSVRSGVQYF
TGTGCCTGGAGTGTACGTAGCGGGGTGCAGTACTTC
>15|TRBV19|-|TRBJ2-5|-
CASSIGAADQETQYF
TGTGCCAGTAGTATAGGCGCGGCGGATCAAGAGACCCAGTACTTC
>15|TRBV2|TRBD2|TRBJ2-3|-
CARTTSGLSTDTQYF
TGTGCCAGAACGACTAGCGGCCTTTCCACAGATACGCAGTATTTT
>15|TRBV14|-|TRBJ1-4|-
CASSQDGLRNEKLFF
TGTGCCAGCAGCCAAGATGGGTTGAGAAATGAAAAACTGTTTTTT
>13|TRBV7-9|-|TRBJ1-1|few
CASSFGPEGKAFF
TGTGCCAGCAGCTTCGGTCCAGAAGGAAAAGCTTTCTTT
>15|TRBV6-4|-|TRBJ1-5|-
CASSDGRGAVQPQHF
TGTGCCAGCAGTGACGGGAGGGGGGCTGTTCAGCCCCAGCATTTT
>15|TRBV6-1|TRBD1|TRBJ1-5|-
CASGRKGAGNQPQHF
TGTGCCAGCGGACGAAAGGGGGCGGGCAATCAGCCCCAGCATTTT
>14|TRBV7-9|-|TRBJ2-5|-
CASSPGRNQETQYF
TGTGCCAGCAGCCCCGGACGTAACCAAGAGACCCAGTACTTC
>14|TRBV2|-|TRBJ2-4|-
CASSGTGSKNIQYF
TGTGCCAGCAGTGGGACGGGCTCCAAAAACATTCAGTACTTC
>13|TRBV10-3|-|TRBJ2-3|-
CAISPDRTDTQYF
TGTGCCATCAGCCCGGACAGAACAGATACGCAGTATTTT
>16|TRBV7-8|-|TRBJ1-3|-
CASSLVQASSGNTIYF
TGTGCCAGCAGCTTAGTGCAGGCGTCCTCTGGAAACACCATATATTTT
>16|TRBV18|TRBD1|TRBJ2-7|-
CASSPHRGESSYEQYF
TGTGCCAGCTCACCCCACAGGGGGGAAAGCTCCTACGAGCAGTACTTC
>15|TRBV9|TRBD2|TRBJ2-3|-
CASSGTSARTDTQYF
TGTGCCAGCAGTGGGACTAGCGCCCGCACAGATACGCAGTATTTT
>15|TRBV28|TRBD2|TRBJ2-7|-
CASSHTSGGAYEQYF
TGTGCCAGCAGCCACACTAGCGGAGGGGCCTACGAGCAGTACTTC
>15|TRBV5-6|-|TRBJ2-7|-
CASSSSPASSYEQYF
TGTGCCAGCAGCTCATCGCCTGCGAGCTCCTACGAGCAGTACTTC
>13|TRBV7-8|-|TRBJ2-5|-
CASSPGRHETQYF
TGTGCCAGCAGCCCGGGACGTCACGAGACCCAGTACTTC
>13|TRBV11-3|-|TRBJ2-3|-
CASGQTMADTQYF
TGTGCCAGCGGACAGACCATGGCAGATACGCAGTATTTT
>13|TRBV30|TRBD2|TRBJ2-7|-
CAWSETSGYEQYF
TGTGCCTGGAGTGAGACTAGCGGCTACGAGCAGTACTTC
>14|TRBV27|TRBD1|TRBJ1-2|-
CASSKGDSRRGYTF
TGTGCCAGCAGTAAGGGGGACAGCAGACGGGGCTACACCTTC
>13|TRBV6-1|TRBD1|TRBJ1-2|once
CASSADRGAGYTF
TGTGCCAGCAGTGCAGACAGGGGAGCCGGCTACACCTTC
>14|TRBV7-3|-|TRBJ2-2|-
CASSWGSVTGELFF
TGTGCCAGCAGTTGGGGTTCGGTCACCGGGGAGCTGTTTTTT
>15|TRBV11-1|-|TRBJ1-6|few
CASSQDGDYNSPLHF
TGTGCCAGCAGCCAGGACGGAGACTATAATTCACCCCTCCACTTT
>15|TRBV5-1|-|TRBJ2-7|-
CASSFLGISSYEQYF
TGCGCCAGCAGCTTCCTCGGGATTAGCTCCTACGAGCAGTACTTC
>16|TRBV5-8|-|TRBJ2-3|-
CASSSRGGSSTDTQYF
TGTGCCAGCAGCTCCCGAGGGGGTAGCAGCACAGATACGCAGTATTTT
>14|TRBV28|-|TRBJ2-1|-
CASEQGTDYNEQFF
TGTGCCAGCGAGCAGGGGACTGACTACAATGAGCAGTTCTTC
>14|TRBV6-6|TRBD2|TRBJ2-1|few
CASKLAGVGDEQFF
TGTGCCAGCAAACTAGCGGGAGTGGGCGATGAGCAGTTCTTC
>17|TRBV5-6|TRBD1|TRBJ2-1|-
CASSRRLGQLGYNEQFF
TGTGCCAGCAGCAGACGCCTGGGACAGCTCGGTTACAATGAGCAGTTCTTC
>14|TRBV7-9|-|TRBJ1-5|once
CASTLGEGNQPQHF
TGTGCCAGCACCCTGGGGGAGGGGAATCAGCCCCAGCATTTT
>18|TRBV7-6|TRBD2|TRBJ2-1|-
CASSPGGLAGDFYNEQFF
TGTGCCAGCAGCCCCGGGGGACTAGCGGGAGACTTCTACAATGAGCAGTTCTTC